The next 24 T cell receptor beta chains were all read from a single sample in a study of blood T cell repertoires in COVID-19. Clones were read by immunoSEQ multiplex PCR, and TCRdb kept only the in-frame ones, dropping some. This sample has about 150,000 clones, with roughly four fifths found just once. Material: PBMCs or T cells enriched from blood (not recorded which). Receptors originate from a woman aged 45 to 65 with acute COVID-19.

The gene calls are TRBV11-2 and TRBJ2-4; TRBD2 agrees at 8 bases. This CDR3 spans 15 amino acids. V gave up 3 bases and J gave up 7 bases; unmatched junction bases: 8. The V gene's germline CDR1 is SGHAT and CDR2 FQNNGV. The CDR3 DNA reads TGTGCCAGCAGCTTTTCGGGGGGGCAGGCCAACATTCAGTACTTC. It encodes CASSFSGGQANIQYF.

The J gene is TRBJ1-6, the V gene TRBV7-9, with D possibly TRBD1 on 6 matching bases. Germline-derived CDR1 and CDR2 are SEHNR and FQNEAQ (reference sequence). The CDR3 runs 14 residues. The V gene lost 5 bases and the J gene lost 7 bases, with 12 bases spanning the gap. The CDR3 reads CASSRPGDNSPLHF. DNA of the CDR3: TGTGCCAGCAGCCGCCCAGGGGACAATTCACCCCTCCACTTT.

V usage is TRBV9 and J usage is TRBJ2-3, with 9 bases matching TRBD2. CDR1 and CDR2 (germline): SGDLS, YYNGEE. The CDR3 contains 15 residues. After removal of 4 bases from V and 4 bases from J, the junction contained 7 bases not matched to a gene. The CDR3 DNA sequence: TGTGCCAGCAGCATGCGGGGGGGCGTATCAGATACGCAGTATTTT. Translation: CASSMRGGVSDTQYF.

V usage is TRBV30 and J usage is TRBJ2-2, with D possibly matching TRBD2 (6 bases). V was cut by 4 bases and J by 3 bases, with 15 bases left in between. CDR1 and CDR2 from the germline V gene are GTSNPN and SVGIG (reference sequence). This CDR3 comprises 15 residues. The CDR3 loop reads CAWNGVADYTGELFF. CDR3 sequence (DNA): TGTGCCTGGAACGGGGTAGCGGACTACACCGGGGAGCTGTTTTTT.

The rearrangement links TRBV10-3 to TRBJ2-1; 8 bases match TRBD2. Germline-derived CDR1 and CDR2 are ENHRY and SYGVKD. The CDR3 spans 17 residues. V lost 2 bases, J lost 7 bases, and 13 bases stayed unmatched. The CDR3 is CAISEVGGAAGANEQFF. CDR3 coding DNA: TGTGCCATCAGTGAGGTCGGGGGGGCGGCGGGAGCGAATGAGCAGTTCTTC.

The chain couples TRBV7-2 to TRBJ2-5, with TRBD1 matching 8 bases. V lost 5 bases to trimming and J lost 6 bases; unmatched junction nucleotides: 5. The CDR3 is 13 residues long. Germline loops: CDR1 SGHTA, CDR2 FQGNSA. The CDR3: CASSPQGAQTQYF. The CDR3 region has the DNA TGTGCCAGCAGCCCGCAGGGGGCGCAGACCCAGTACTTC.

The chain has TRBV27 and TRBJ1-5; 8 nucleotides align to TRBD1. This CDR3 region has 13 residues. Germline lookup yields CDR1 MNHEY and CDR2 SMNVEV (reference sequence). Trimming took 7 bases from V and 5 from J; bases not matched to a gene: 4. The CDR3 spells CASKTGVDQPQHF. The CDR3 DNA follows: TGTGCCAGCAAGACAGGGGTGGATCAGCCCCAGCATTTT.

The CDR3 DNA is TGTGCCAGCAGTGAACTAGCGGGAGCTTTAGATACGCAGTATTTT. Its protein product is CASSELAGALDTQYF. The chain links TRBV6-4 to TRBJ2-3; 11 positions match TRBD2. This CDR3 spans 15 amino acids. Germline CDR1 is MRHNA and CDR2 is SNTAGT. The trim removed 3 bases at V and 5 bases at J, leaving 4 bases unmatched.

The rearrangement links TRBV25-1 to TRBJ2-7, with D perhaps TRBD2 (5 bases). CDR1 and CDR2 from the germline V gene are MGHDK and SYGVNS. The CDR3 has 11 residues. The ends were cut back, 6 bases at V and 3 bases at J, with 6 bases in the middle. The CDR3 nucleotides are TGTGCCAGCAGACGGGGCTACGAGCAGTACTTC. Amino acids: CASRRGYEQYF.

In the case of this clone: The sample has other DNA sequences that encode this CDR3 too. The chain links TRBV19 to TRBJ1-2; possibly TRBD1 for D (5 bases). Germline V gene data show CDR1 as LNHDA and CDR2 as SQIVND (reference sequence). V lost 3 bases to trimming and J lost 4 bases, with 9 bases between them. This CDR3 is built from 13 residues. The CDR3 here is CASSIQGSYGYTF. Here the CDR3 DNA reads TGTGCCAGTAGTATTCAGGGTTCCTATGGCTACACCTTC.

The chain links TRBV12-3 or TRBV12-4 to TRBJ1-2; D is unresolved. The CDR3 is made up of 13 amino acids. Trimming removed 3 bases at V and 4 bases at J, with 9 bases between. The CDR3 is CASSFGPAYGYTF. The CDR3 coding sequence is TGTGCCAGCAGTTTTGGGCCAGCCTATGGCTACACCTTC.

The chain uses TRBV29-1 and TRBJ1-2; no firm D call. CDR1 is SQVTM, CDR2 ANQGSEA, per germline. The CDR3 contains 13 residues. Trimming took 4 bases from V and 6 from J, leaving 15 bases between them. The CDR3 nucleotides are TGCAGCGTTGTTAAGGAGGGCCAGGATGGCTACACCTTC. Its translation: CSVVKEGQDGYTF.

V and J are TRBV7-8 and TRBJ2-7; D remains unclear. V was trimmed by 4 bases and J by 3 bases, leaving 4 bases between them. CDR1 is SGHVS, CDR2 FQNEAQ, per germline. This CDR3 comprises 11 residues. The CDR3 region is CASSSFYEQYF. The DNA of the CDR3 is TGTGCCAGCAGCTCCTTCTACGAGCAGTACTTC. The full variable domain, with the rest looked up from reference TRBV7-8 and TRBJ2-7, is GAGVSQSPRYKVAKRGQDVALRCDPISGHVSLFWYQQALGQGPEFLTYFQNEAQLDKSGLPSDRFFAERPEGSVSTLKIQRTQQEDSAVYLCASSSFYEQYFGPGTRLTVT.

This clone has only one observation. The chain carries TRBV4-2 and TRBJ2-3, with D perhaps TRBD1 (6 bases). The germline CDR1 and CDR2 sequences are LGHNA and YNFKEQ. The CDR3 has 17 amino acids. Trimming stripped 3 bases from V and 8 bases from J, with 24 bases between. This CDR3 is CASSQARMQGHLGTQYF. In DNA form, the CDR3 reads TGTGCCAGCAGCCAGGCTCGGATGCAGGGGCATTTAGGTACGCAGTATTTT.

This rearrangement joins TRBV12-3 or TRBV12-4 to TRBJ1-1, with D hard to call. The CDR3 spans 12 residues. V lost 6 bases and J 5 bases, leaving 10 bases between the germline ends. The CDR3 bases are TGTGCCAGCAGCCCGGACTATACTGAAGCTTTCTTT. It yields the protein CASSPDYTEAFF.

CDR3 coding DNA: TGCAGCGCCTCACAGGGAAGGAACACTGAAGCTTTCTTT. Its protein is CSASQGRNTEAFF. V gene TRBV29-1 combines with J gene TRBJ1-1, with a tentative D call TRBD1 (6 bases). The CDR3 totals 13 residues. Germline values: CDR1 SQVTM, CDR2 ANQGSEA. Between the trimmed V and J ends, which lost 7 bases and 1 base, there was a span of 13 bases.

The gene calls are TRBV28 and TRBJ1-2, with D perhaps TRBD1 (6 bases). This CDR3 contains 13 residues. The germline CDR1 and CDR2 sequences are MDHEN and SYDVKM. The V end lost 2 bases, the J end lost 8 bases, and 12 bases lay between the germline ends. CDR3 DNA sequence: TGTGCCAGCAGTTTAAGGGACATTAGCGGCTACACCTTC. Protein: CASSLRDISGYTF.

This rearrangement joins TRBV3-1 (or the pseudogene TRBV3-2) to TRBJ2-7; the D gene is possibly TRBD1 (6 bases). The V gene's germline CDR1 is LGHDT and CDR2 YNNKEL (reference sequence). The CDR3 runs to 15 residues. The V end lost 0 bases, the J end lost 6 bases, and 15 bases lay between the germline ends. CDR3 sequence (DNA): TGTGCCAGCAGCCAAGATCCTGGGGGCGCAGGCGAGCAGTACTTC. Protein product: CASSQDPGGAGEQYF.

The V gene is TRBV11-3, the J gene TRBJ1-4; D gene uncertain. Germline V gene lookup returns CDR1 SGHNT and CDR2 YENEEA. Trimming stripped 0 bases from V and 7 bases from J, with 6 bases between. The CDR3 contains 13 residues. Here the CDR3 DNA reads TGTGCCAGCAGCTTAGAACACCGTGAAAAACTGTTTTTT. Translation gives CASSLEHREKLFF.

V is TRBV6-5 and J is TRBJ1-6; D gene ambiguous. Germline-derived CDR1 and CDR2 are MNHEY and SVGAGI. This CDR3 is built from 13 residues. Trimming took off 4 bases at V and 6 bases at J, with 7 bases between the two ends. DNA for the CDR3: TGTGCCAGCAGTTTATATTCTAATTCACCCCTCCACTTT. It specifies CASSLYSNSPLHF.

The chain is built from TRBV7-9 and TRBJ1-2; TRBD1 might be the D (5 bases). Germline loops: CDR1 SEHNR, CDR2 FQNEAQ (reference sequence). V lost 1 base and J 8 bases, leaving 11 bases between the germline ends. The CDR3 has 13 amino acids. The CDR3 loop is CASSLGQGGGYTF. The CDR3 coding sequence is TGTGCCAGCAGCTTAGGGCAGGGTGGAGGCTACACCTTC. Looking up the rest from reference TRBV7-9 and TRBJ1-2 gives the full variable domain: DTGVSQNPRHKITKRGQNVTFRCDPISEHNRLYWYRQTLGQGPEFLTYFQNEAQLEKSRLLSDRFSAERPKGSFSTLEIQRTEQGDSAMYLCASSLGQGGGYTFGSGTRLTVV.

The chain carries TRBV14 and TRBJ2-5; TRBD2 agrees at 10 bases. The V gene end was trimmed by 2 bases and the J gene end by 4 bases; junction bases not matched to a gene: 7. Germline lookup yields CDR1 SGHDN and CDR2 FVKESK. There are 16 residues in the CDR3. For the CDR3, the DNA is TGTGCCAGCAGCCAACTTTTAGCGGGAGGTGGAGAGACCCAGTACTTC. Its translation is CASSQLLAGGGETQYF.

The chain combines TRBV5-1 with TRBJ2-5; 12 bases align to TRBD2. Losses at the gene ends were 3 bases for V and 4 bases for J; bases not matched to a gene: 1. This CDR3 is built from 14 residues. Germline V CDR1 and CDR2: SGHRS, YFSETQ. This CDR3 reads CASSSGLAGETQYF. The CDR3 nucleotides are TGCGCCAGCAGCTCGGGACTAGCGGGAGAGACCCAGTACTTC.

This chain connects TRBV5-1 to TRBJ2-1, with D tentatively TRBD2 (6 bases). Per the germline V gene, CDR1 is SGHRS and CDR2 is YFSETQ. The length of the CDR3 is 16 residues. Trimming removed 0 bases at V and 6 bases at J, with 16 bases between. The CDR3 nucleotides are TGCGCCAGCAGCTTGGTGGCGGCTGCGGGGCTCAATGAGCAGTTCTTC. It is translated as CASSLVAAAGLNEQFF. The whole variable domain, filled in from reference TRBV5-1 and TRBJ2-1, reads KAGVTQTPRYLIKTRGQQVTLSCSPISGHRSVSWYQQTPGQGLQFLFEYFSETQRNKGNFPGRFSGRQFSNSRSEMNVSTLELGDSALYLCASSLVAAAGLNEQFFGPGTRLTVL.